This T cell receptor (beta chain) was sequenced for a study of CD8 T cells in Susac syndrome. CDR1 MGHRA and CDR2 YSYEKL come from the germline V gene. This CDR3 has 14 residues. Trimming stripped 4 bases from V and 1 base from J, with 10 bases between. RNA was extracted with the RNeasy kit, and a quantity of about 0.45 to 1 ug was reverse transcribed using random hexamers. Multiplex PCR with immunoSEQ amplified the TCR beta CDR3 across 54 Vbeta and 13 Jbeta. TCRdb recomputed calls from the immunoSEQ multiplex PCR reads with MiXCR, one row per CDR3 protein. The sample lists over 100,000 distinct CDR3 sequences, roughly 94% occurring once.

Sequenced material: CD8+ T cells from PBMCs. V gene TRBV4-1 combines with J gene TRBJ1-1, with D possibly being TRBD1 (6 bases). The source of this sequence is a human donor with Susac syndrome. CDR3 in amino acids: CASSLRTANTEAFF. The CDR3 coding sequence is TGCGCCAGCAGCCTTCGGACAGCGAACACTGAAGCTTTCTTT.